Below, 19 T cell receptor beta chains from the same sample are listed, as sequenced in a study of T-cell reconstitution after alpha-beta-depleted transplantation in children. As it was prepared, the TCRbeta library received unique molecular identifiers. TCRdb re-called the PCR reads through MiXCR, storing one row per CDR3 protein. The sample has a few hundred thousand distinct CDR3 sequences, roughly 22% seen once. The specimen comprised PBMCs from the stem cell graft donor, sampled from the stem cell graft. The origin of the receptors is a human donor who donated a stem cell graft to a child with acute myeloid leukemia.

The chain carries TRBV24-1 and TRBJ2-5, with 7 bases matching TRBD2. This CDR3 comprises 15 residues. Losses at the gene ends were 4 bases for V and 4 bases for J; bases not matched to a gene: 8. Germline CDR1 reads KGHDR; CDR2 reads SFDVKD. The CDR3: CATSEIKRDRETQYF. CDR3 coding DNA: TGTGCCACCAGTGAGATTAAGCGGGATAGAGAGACCCAGTACTTC.

This chain links TRBV4-2 with TRBJ2-7, with D possibly called TRBD1 or TRBD2 (6 bases each). V was shortened by 4 bases and J by 5 bases, with 15 bases between the two germline ends. Germline V gene data show CDR1 as LGHNA and CDR2 as YNFKEQ. This CDR3 comprises 14 residues. The CDR3 DNA is TGTGCCAGCAGCCTGGTGGGGGGCCCACACGAGCAGTACTTC. Its protein product is CASSLVGGPHEQYF.

The CDR3 here is CASSPLRSAYSYEQYF. The CDR3 DNA is TGTGCCAGCAGCCCACTTCGTAGCGCATACTCCTACGAGCAGTACTTC. The chain employs TRBV7-9 and TRBJ2-7; D is possibly TRBD2 (5 bases). The CDR3 is 16 amino acids. V was shortened by 5 bases and J by 0 bases, with 17 bases between the two germline ends. Per the germline V gene, CDR1 is SEHNR and CDR2 is FQNEAQ (reference sequence). Full variable domain (remainder filled in from reference TRBV7-9 and TRBJ2-7): DTGVSQNPRHKITKRGQNVTFRCDPISEHNRLYWYRQTLGQGPEFLTYFQNEAQLEKSRLLSDRFSAERPKGSFSTLEIQRTEQGDSAMYLCASSPLRSAYSYEQYFGPGTRLTVT.

This clonotype was counted many times. The chain uses TRBV20-1 and TRBJ2-7; D uncertain. CDR3 size: 15 residues. Looked up from germline, CDR1 is DFQATT and CDR2 is SNEGSKA (reference sequence). The V gene lost 1 base and the J gene lost 5 bases, with 18 bases spanning the gap. The CDR3 region has the DNA TGCAGTGCTAGAGGTCCGACAACCTCCCCCCACGAGCAGTACTTC. This codes for CSARGPTTSPHEQYF.

This clonotype occurred once. V usage is TRBV2 and J usage is TRBJ2-7, with 7 bases matching TRBD1. This CDR3 contains 14 residues. CDR1 is SNHLY and CDR2 is FYNNEI in the germline V gene. The junction had 10 bases not matched to a gene; V was cut back by 8 bases and J by 3 bases. CDR3 protein: CASLPSGQNYEQYF. In nucleotides, the CDR3 is TGTGCCAGCCTACCTTCGGGACAGAACTACGAGCAGTACTTC.

In this sample, this clonotype turned up a few times. V and J are TRBV24-1 and TRBJ2-3; TRBD2 matches at 10 bases. V lost 5 bases, J lost 3 bases, and 7 bases stayed unmatched. In germline, CDR1 is KGHDR, CDR2 SFDVKD. CDR3 length: 16 residues. CDR3 in amino acids: CATSAGAGGTTDTQYF. The CDR3 coding sequence is TGTGCCACCAGTGCAGGAGCGGGAGGGACTACAGATACGCAGTATTTT.

This clonotype was recorded at least ten times. V gene TRBV29-1 combines with J gene TRBJ2-7; TRBD1 might be the D (6 bases). Germline CDR1 is SQVTM and CDR2 is ANQGSEA. Trimming took off 7 bases at V and 6 bases at J, with 19 bases between the two ends. The CDR3 covers 13 residues. In nucleotides, the CDR3 is TGCAGCGCCAGGGGCTCAGATGGGGGCGAGCAGTACTTC. Translating it yields CSARGSDGGEQYF.

This clonotype has only a few counts. V is TRBV4-1 and J is TRBJ2-7; possible D gene TRBD1, 6 bases. This CDR3 comprises 15 residues. Trimming took 2 bases from V and 0 from J, leaving 11 bases between them. Germline V gene lookup returns CDR1 MGHRA and CDR2 YSYEKL. CDR3: CASSQNTGSSYEQYF. The CDR3, as DNA: TGCGCCAGCAGCCAAAATACAGGGAGCTCCTACGAGCAGTACTTC.

In this sample, this clonotype turned up a few times. The chain joins TRBV27 to TRBJ2-1; 12 nucleotides line up with TRBD2. The CDR3 covers 15 residues. Germline V gene sequence: CDR1 MNHEY, CDR2 SMNVEV (reference sequence). Germline trimming cut 7 bases from V and 15 bases from J; bases unmatched to any gene: 16. The DNA for the CDR3 is TGTGCCAGCACCCAAGGTGGACTAGCGGGATCCCCTCTGTTCTTC. This sequence encodes CASTQGGLAGSPLFF.

A few counts support this clonotype. This chain links TRBV12-3 or TRBV12-4 with TRBJ2-7; either TRBD1 or TRBD2 may supply D (5 bases each). The CDR3 totals 14 residues. The V end was cut by 7 bases, the J end by 2 bases, with 15 bases between. CDR3 sequence: CASTTHGATYEQYF. The CDR3 DNA reads as TGTGCCAGCACTACCCACGGGGCTACCTACGAGCAGTACTTC.

This chain joins TRBV12-3 or TRBV12-4 and TRBJ2-1; no firm D call. V was trimmed by 4 bases and J by 5 bases, leaving 12 bases between them. There are 14 residues in the CDR3. In DNA, the CDR3 is TGTGCCAGCAGTTATATTCAGGCCAACAATGAGCAGTTCTTC. It translates to CASSYIQANNEQFF.

V and J are TRBV4-3 and TRBJ2-5; TRBD1 agrees at 8 bases. The length of the CDR3 is 15 residues. Germline lookup yields CDR1 LGHNA and CDR2 YSLEER. V lost 4 bases to trimming and J lost 5 bases; unmatched junction nucleotides: 9. CDR3 loop: CASSPGSGGRETQYF. The CDR3 DNA reads TGCGCCAGCAGCCCAGGTTCAGGGGGCAGGGAGACCCAGTACTTC.

The table lists this clonotype with a few counts. The chain joins TRBV12-3 or TRBV12-4 to TRBJ1-1; D gene ambiguous. V shed 2 bases and J shed 3 bases, with 7 bases lying between them. The CDR3 is 13 amino acids. The CDR3 DNA reads TGTGCCAGCAGTTTAACCCCCGACACTGAAGCTTTCTTT. The encoded protein is CASSLTPDTEAFF.

V usage is TRBV10-3 and J usage is TRBJ2-1; D is unresolved. With 10 bases removed from V and 8 bases from J, the gap between germline ends came to 9 bases. The germline V gene has CDR1 ENHRY and CDR2 SYGVKD. The CDR3 sequence is 10 residues long. The CDR3 DNA reads TGTGCCACCGCTCGAGATGAGCAGTTCTTC. Translating it yields CATARDEQFF.

The chain carries TRBV11-2 and TRBJ2-1; D is ambiguous. This CDR3 region has 16 residues. Trimming took off 1 base at V and 4 bases at J, with 14 bases between the two ends. CDR1 and CDR2 from the germline V gene are SGHAT and FQNNGV. The CDR3 DNA follows: TGTGCCAGCAGCTTAGGCGCCTACCCTACGTACAATGAGCAGTTCTTC. Amino acid sequence: CASSLGAYPTYNEQFF.

This clonotype was counted at least ten times. This chain connects TRBV12-3 or TRBV12-4 to TRBJ2-5; 8 bases fit TRBD2. This CDR3 comprises 18 residues. V shed 2 bases and J 5 bases; nucleotides not matched to a gene: 16. DNA of the CDR3: TGTGCCAGCAGTTTAAGGAGTAGCGGGGCCCTCAGAGGGGAGACCCAGTACTTC. Amino acid sequence: CASSLRSSGALRGETQYF.

This clonotype was picked up a small number of times. The rearrangement uses TRBV11-3 and TRBJ2-1, with 14 bases lining up with TRBD2. The trim removed 5 bases at V and 5 bases at J, leaving 8 bases unmatched. The CDR3 has 17 amino acids. Germline CDR1 and CDR2: SGHNT and YENEEA. DNA of the CDR3: TGTGCCAGCAGCACAGGGACTAGCGGGAGTCGCGACAATGAGCAGTTCTTC. Translation: CASSTGTSGSRDNEQFF.

The rearrangement links TRBV28 to TRBJ2-5; D ambiguous. CDR3 length: 12 residues. Germline V gene sequence: CDR1 MDHEN, CDR2 SYDVKM. Between the trimmed V and J ends, which lost 2 bases and 4 bases, there was a span of 5 bases. The CDR3 spells CASSLMAETQYF. The CDR3 DNA follows: TGTGCCAGCAGTTTAATGGCAGAGACCCAGTACTTC.

This clonotype has a handful of counts. This chain uses TRBV20-1 with TRBJ2-7; D remains unclear. This CDR3 is 12 amino acids long. V lost 3 bases to trimming and J lost 2 bases, with 8 bases between them. Germline CDR1 is DFQATT and CDR2 is SNEGSKA (reference sequence). This CDR3 reads CSASSQTYEQYF. The DNA for the CDR3 is TGCAGTGCTAGTAGCCAAACCTACGAGCAGTACTTC.